This T cell receptor beta chain was found in a study of response to subunit inactivated influenza vaccine. Study conclusions and caveats: Each seasonal flu vaccination may recruit only limited new T cells, authors suggested.

This clonotype occurred a few times. The antigen is not known. V was trimmed by 6 bases and J by 5 bases, leaving 13 bases between them. The CDR3 loop spans 14 amino acids. Germline lookup yields CDR1 MDHEN and CDR2 SYDVKM. TCRdb reanalysed the RT-PCR reads using MiXCR and keeps one entry per CDR3 protein. The sample lists 500,000 or so distinct CDR3 sequences; about 15% were seen once. This material consisted of CD4+ T cells sorted from PBMCs, taken about 23 months after vaccination. The chain is built from TRBV28 and TRBJ2-2; perhaps D is TRBD1 or TRBD2 (5 bases each). The sequence came from a man between 50 and 69 years old who received an inactivated influenza vaccine. CDR3 in amino acids: CASSAGTPTGELFF. The CDR3, as DNA: TGTGCCAGCAGCGCCGGGACGCCTACCGGGGAGCTGTTTTTT.